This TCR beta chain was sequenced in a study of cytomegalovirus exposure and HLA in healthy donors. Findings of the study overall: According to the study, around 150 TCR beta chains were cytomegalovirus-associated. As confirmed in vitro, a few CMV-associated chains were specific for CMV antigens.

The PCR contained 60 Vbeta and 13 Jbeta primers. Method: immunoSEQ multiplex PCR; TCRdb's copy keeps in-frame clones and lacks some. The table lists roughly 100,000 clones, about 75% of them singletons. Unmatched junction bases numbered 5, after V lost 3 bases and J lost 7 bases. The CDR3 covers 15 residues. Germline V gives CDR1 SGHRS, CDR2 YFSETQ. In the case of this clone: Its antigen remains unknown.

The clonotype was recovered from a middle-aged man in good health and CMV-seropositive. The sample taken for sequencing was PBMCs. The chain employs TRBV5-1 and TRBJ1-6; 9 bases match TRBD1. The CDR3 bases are TGCGCCAGCAGCTGGGGACAGGGCAGGAATTCACCCCTCCACTTT. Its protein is CASSWGQGRNSPLHF.